This T cell receptor (beta chain) was identified in a study of T cell responses to AZD1222 COVID-19 vaccine. Points on this clone: Its antigen remains unknown.

Findings and caveats of the study: When two AZD1222 doses had been given, Spike-specific TCR breadth and depth rose. Samples come after the peak T cell response, not at day 14.

The data were produced by immunoSEQ multiplex PCR, yet TCRdb's version contains in-frame clones alone and is incomplete. The sample lists under 200,000 clones; about 90% were seen once. This CDR3 contains 14 residues. Germline assignment: CDR1 MDHEN and CDR2 SYDVKM. The V segment lost 10 bases and the J segment 9 bases; nucleotides outside the gene matches: 14. This sequence was found in an adult in good health. The chain couples TRBV28 to TRBJ1-5, with 8 bases identical to TRBD1. The source material was peripheral blood, sampled on day 0 of AZD1222 vaccination. Here the CDR3 DNA reads TGTGCCACCCAGACAGGGGAGGCCCGAGGGCCCCAGCATTTT. This encodes CATQTGEARGPQHF. The full variable domain, its missing parts supplied by reference TRBV28 and TRBJ1-5, is DVKVTQSSRYLVKRTGEKVFLECVQDMDHENMFWYRQDPGLGLRLIYFSYDVKMKEKGDIPEGYSVSREKKERFSLILESASTNQTSMYLCATQTGEARGPQHFGDGTRLSIL.